A selection of T cell receptor beta chains follows, all from one sample in a study of Graves' ophthalmopathy and Graves' hyperthyroidism. TCRdb re-derived calls from the multiplex PCR reads in MiXCR, one entry per CDR3 protein. This sample yields 600,000 to 700,000 distinct CDR3 sequences, of which 35% to 45% are seen a single time; roughly 3% belongs to the top ten. The sample taken for sequencing was peripheral blood. These receptors were obtained from an adult man with Graves' ophthalmopathy. Both conserved end residues are part of each CDR3. D genes are given only for firm matches. Only some rows state a clone size, as once, few, many or a class for expanded clones.

V	D	size	J	DNA	CDR3
TRBV12-3/TRBV12-4	NA	NA	TRBJ1-2	TGTGCCAGCAGATACGGGACATTCTATGGCTACACCTTC	CASRYGTFYGYTF
TRBV7-6	NA	few	TRBJ2-7	TGTGCCAGCAGCCCCACGATGGGACAAGCCTACGAGCAGTACTTC	CASSPTMGQAYEQYF
TRBV10-3	NA	once	TRBJ2-2	TGTGCCATCAGTGAGCTAGAGGACCTGTTTTTT	CAISELEDLFF
TRBV15	TRBD1	NA	TRBJ1-2	TGTGCCACCAGCAGAGGGAACAGGGGCGAGGGCTATGGCTACACCTTC	CATSRGNRGEGYGYTF
TRBV19	TRBD1	NA	TRBJ2-2	TGTGCCAGTAGTATTGACAGGGCTTGGGCGAACACCGGGGAGCTGTTTTTT	CASSIDRAWANTGELFF
TRBV29-1	TRBD1	NA	TRBJ2-4	TGCAGCGAGGCGTCGACAGGGAACAAAAACATTCAGTACTTC	CSEASTGNKNIQYF
TRBV19	NA	NA	TRBJ2-7	TGTGCCAGTAGTATAGCCAGGGGTAGTTACGAGCAGTACTTC	CASSIARGSYEQYF
TRBV25-1	NA	NA	TRBJ1-4	TGTGCCAGCAGTGAATATGGAGTTGGGACAACTAATGAAAAACTGTTTTTT	CASSEYGVGTTNEKLFF
TRBV10-3	TRBD1	many	TRBJ1-5	TGTGCCACTGGGACAGAACCAAACCTCGGACAGCCCCAGCATTTT	CATGTEPNLGQPQHF
TRBV7-6	NA	NA	TRBJ2-7	TGTACCAACAGCTTGAGCGAAGGAAGGTACGAGCAGTACTTC	CTNSLSEGRYEQYF
TRBV7-2	TRBD1	NA	TRBJ1-2	TGTGCCAGCCCCCTTCCGGGACAGGGGAACGACTATGGCTACACCTTC	CASPLPGQGNDYGYTF
TRBV27	TRBD1	few	TRBJ1-1	TGTGCCAGCAGTTATGCACAGGGGGGAGTTGAAGCTTTCTTT	CASSYAQGGVEAFF
TRBV5-1	TRBD1	many	TRBJ2-5	TGCGCCAGCAGCTTGTCAGGGGGCGGCGGGACTTACTTC	CASSLSGGGGTYF
TRBV12-3/TRBV12-4	NA	many	TRBJ2-7	TGTGCCAGCAGTCAGAGAGGCCCCCCCTACGAGCAGTACTTC	CASSQRGPPYEQYF
TRBV20-1	NA	once	TRBJ2-7	TGCAGTGCTAGCGACTTGAGAGGGCAATACGAGCAGTACTTC	CSASDLRGQYEQYF
TRBV7-9	NA	many	TRBJ1-1	TGTGCCAGCAGCTCTAGGTCAGGGCCGGGTCGGAACACTGAAGCTTTCTTT	CASSSRSGPGRNTEAFF
TRBV7-8	NA	many	TRBJ1-5	TGTGCCAGCAGCTCTTCCCGGGCCTCGGGTAATCAGCCCCAGCATTTT	CASSSSRASGNQPQHF
TRBV2	NA	NA	TRBJ1-4	TGTGCCAGCAGTGAAGGGTTGTCCAATCCCCAACTGTTTTTT	CASSEGLSNPQLFF
TRBV5-1	TRBD2	NA	TRBJ2-5	TGCGCCAGCAGCCAAGTCGCGGGAGGGAGAGAGACCCAGTACTTC	CASSQVAGGRETQYF
TRBV29-1	NA	few	TRBJ1-2	TGCAGCTTGACAGCCAGCTATGGCTACACCTTC	CSLTASYGYTF
TRBV5-1	NA	NA	TRBJ2-5	TGCGCCAGCAGCCTTTCCCTCGGGGGAGGAGGAGAGACCCAGTACTTC	CASSLSLGGGGETQYF
TRBV12-3/TRBV12-4	NA	NA	TRBJ2-7	TGTGCCAGCAGCCCCGAGGGCAGGGGGGCCTCCTACGAGCAGTACTTC	CASSPEGRGASYEQYF
TRBV10-3	NA	NA	TRBJ1-5	TGTGCCAGCAGTTACCCCTGGGTCCCGGCGGGCAATCAGCCCCAGCATTTT	CASSYPWVPAGNQPQHF
TRBV19	TRBD1	NA	TRBJ1-2	TGTGCCAGTAGTTACAGGGGCCCCGGGTACACCTTC	CASSYRGPGYTF
TRBV7-9	TRBD1	few	TRBJ2-2	TGTGCCAGCAGCCCTCAGACAGGGGGCACCGGGGAGCTGTTTTTT	CASSPQTGGTGELFF
TRBV20-1	NA	many	TRBJ1-1	TGCAGTGCTAAGGCGGCGGTGAACACTGAAGCTTTCTTT	CSAKAAVNTEAFF
TRBV10-3	NA	NA	TRBJ2-7	TGTGCCATCAGTGACAGGGGTGACACCGGGGAGCAGTACTTC	CAISDRGDTGEQYF
TRBV10-3	NA	NA	TRBJ1-5	TGTGCCAGCAGTGTTAATCTAGCGGGGCAGAGGAATCAGCCCCAGCATTTT	CASSVNLAGQRNQPQHF
TRBV14	TRBD2	many	TRBJ2-2	TGTGCCAGCAGCCACACTAGCGGGACCGGGGAGCTGTTTTTT	CASSHTSGTGELFF
TRBV24-1	TRBD2	NA	TRBJ2-1	TGTGCCACCAGTCCGGCCTGGCTAGCGGGGGACAATGAGCAGTTCTTC	CATSPAWLAGDNEQFF
TRBV12-3/TRBV12-4	NA	few	TRBJ2-3	TGTGCCAGCAGTTTAGGGGCCCGTTTGAATACGCAGTATTTT	CASSLGARLNTQYF
TRBV20-1	NA	NA	TRBJ2-5	TGCAGTGCTAGAGATGCTGGTACCCAAGAGACCCAGTACTTC	CSARDAGTQETQYF
TRBV2	TRBD1	many	TRBJ1-3	TGTGCCAGCACCCTCGACAGGGGAGGAAACACCATATATTTT	CASTLDRGGNTIYF
TRBV5-5	TRBD1	few	TRBJ2-7	TGTGCCAGCAGCTTGGTTGGACAGGGCCTCTCCTACGAGCAGTACTTC	CASSLVGQGLSYEQYF
TRBV20-1	NA	many	TRBJ1-4	TGCAGTGCTAGAGACCCGGGACGGACTAATGAAAAACTGTTTTTT	CSARDPGRTNEKLFF
TRBV6-6	NA	NA	TRBJ1-2	TGTGCCAGCAGTGAAAGAACTCACTATGGCTACACCTTC	CASSERTHYGYTF
TRBV25-1	NA	NA	TRBJ1-1	TGTGCCAGCAGTGCTAGGCAGAGGAGGGGCGATATTCGAGCTTTCTTT	CASSARQRRGDIRAFF
TRBV7-2	NA	many	TRBJ2-5	TGTGCCAGCAGCGACGGAGTTCAGGGGCAAGAGACCCAGTACTTC	CASSDGVQGQETQYF
TRBV5-1	NA	many	TRBJ2-7	TGCGCCAGCAGCTTGATGGGAGTCTTCTACGAGCAGTACTTC	CASSLMGVFYEQYF
TRBV19	TRBD1	once	TRBJ1-5	TGTGCCAGTAGCAGGGGGGGACAGCCCCGGCATTTT	CASSRGGQPRHF